These 3 T cell receptor beta chains were sequenced from one sample in a study of T-cell memory formation after mild COVID-19. TCRdb re-called the 5' RACE reads with MiXCR, one entry per CDR3 protein. This table holds hundreds of thousands of distinct CDR3 sequences, 20% to 25% found once. The sequencing sample was made of PBMCs or a T cell subset sorted from them (not recorded which). The source of these receptors is an adult woman who had mild COVID-19 (a few samples of this study predate the infection). Cell type and time point are not known.

This clonotype turned up a few times. This chain uses TRBV27 with TRBJ2-1, with TRBD2 matching over 10 bases. Germline CDR1 MNHEY, CDR2 SMNVEV (reference sequence). The CDR3 has 17 residues. V lost 5 bases, J lost 2 bases, and 9 bases stayed unmatched. This CDR3 is CASSARLAGTTYNEQFF. The CDR3 DNA sequence: TGTGCCAGCAGTGCACGACTAGCGGGCACAACCTACAATGAGCAGTTCTTC.

This clonotype showed up just a few times. The J gene is TRBJ1-6, the V gene TRBV15, with D tentatively TRBD1 (5 bases). V lost 2 bases, J lost 10 bases, and 15 bases lay in between. The CDR3 is made up of 15 amino acids. Germline assignment: CDR1 LNHNV and CDR2 YYDKDF (reference sequence). The DNA for the CDR3 is TGTGCCACCAGCAGACGCCCCGGGGGAGGATCACCCCTCCACTTT. Translated, it gives CATSRRPGGGSPLHF.

The DNA for the CDR3 is TGCGCCAGCAGCGAACGGGGACTAGCGGGAGTTGAGCAGTTCTTC. Protein: CASSERGLAGVEQFF. The rearrangement joins TRBV4-3 to TRBJ2-1; 14 positions match TRBD2. J lost 9 bases, V lost 5 bases, and 6 bases had no gene match. Germline lookup yields CDR1 LGHNA and CDR2 YSLEER. This CDR3 spans 15 amino acids.